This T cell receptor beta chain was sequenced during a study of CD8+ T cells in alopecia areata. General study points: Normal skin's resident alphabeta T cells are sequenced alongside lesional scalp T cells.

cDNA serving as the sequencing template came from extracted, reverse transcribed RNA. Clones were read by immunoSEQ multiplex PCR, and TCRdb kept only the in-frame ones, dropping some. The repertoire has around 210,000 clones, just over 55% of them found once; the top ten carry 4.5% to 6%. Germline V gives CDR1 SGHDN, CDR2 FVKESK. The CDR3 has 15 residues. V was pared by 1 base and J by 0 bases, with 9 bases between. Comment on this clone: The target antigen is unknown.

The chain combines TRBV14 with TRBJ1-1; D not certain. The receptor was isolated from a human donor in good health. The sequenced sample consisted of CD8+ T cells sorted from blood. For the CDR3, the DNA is TGTGCCAGCAGCCAAGGGAATCTTATGAACACTGAAGCTTTCTTT. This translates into CASSQGNLMNTEAFF.